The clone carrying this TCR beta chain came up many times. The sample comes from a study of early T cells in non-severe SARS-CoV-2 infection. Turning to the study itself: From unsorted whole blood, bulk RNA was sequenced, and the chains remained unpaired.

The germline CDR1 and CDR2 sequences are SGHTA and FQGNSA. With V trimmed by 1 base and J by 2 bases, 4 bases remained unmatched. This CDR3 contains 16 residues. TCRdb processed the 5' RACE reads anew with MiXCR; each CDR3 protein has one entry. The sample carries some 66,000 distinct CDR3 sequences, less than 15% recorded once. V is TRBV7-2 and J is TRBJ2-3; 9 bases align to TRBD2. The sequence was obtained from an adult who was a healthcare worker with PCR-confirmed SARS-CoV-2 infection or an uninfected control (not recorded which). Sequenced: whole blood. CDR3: CASSLGLAGITDTQYF. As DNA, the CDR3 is TGTGCCAGCAGCTTAGGGCTAGCGGGAATCACAGATACGCAGTATTTT.